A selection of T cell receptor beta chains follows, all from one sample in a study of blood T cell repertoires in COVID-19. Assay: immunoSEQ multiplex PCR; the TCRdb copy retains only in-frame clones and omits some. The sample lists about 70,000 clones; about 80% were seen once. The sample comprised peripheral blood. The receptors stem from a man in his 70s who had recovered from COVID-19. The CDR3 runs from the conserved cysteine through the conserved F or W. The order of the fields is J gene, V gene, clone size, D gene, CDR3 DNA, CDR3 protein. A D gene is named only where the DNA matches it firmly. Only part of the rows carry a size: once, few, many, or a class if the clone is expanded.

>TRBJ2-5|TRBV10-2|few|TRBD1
TGCGCCAGCAGTGAGGCAAAAACAGGGGGCAGTGAGACCCAGTACTTC
CASSEAKTGGSETQYF
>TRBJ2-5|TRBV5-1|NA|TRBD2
TGCGCCAGCAGCTGGGGAGTAGCGGGGGGAAGCCAAGAGACCCAGTACTTC
CASSWGVAGGSQETQYF
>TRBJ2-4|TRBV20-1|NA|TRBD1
TGCAGTGCCCTGGACAGGAACATTCAGTACTTC
CSALDRNIQYF
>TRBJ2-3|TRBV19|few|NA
TGTGCCAGTATCCCCTCCGGGACAGATACGCAGTATTTT
CASIPSGTDTQYF
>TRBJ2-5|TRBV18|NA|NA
TGTGCCAGCTCATTTAGCCCCGCCAAGGAAACCCAGTACTTC
CASSFSPAKETQYF
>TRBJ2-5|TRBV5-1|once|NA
TGCGCCAGCGGTTTGGGTCTCCAAGAGACCCAGTACTTC
CASGLGLQETQYF
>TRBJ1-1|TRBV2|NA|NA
TGTGCCAGCGTATTAGGGAGACTTGGAATGAACACTGAAGCTTTCTTT
CASVLGRLGMNTEAFF
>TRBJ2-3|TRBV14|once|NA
TGTGCCAGCAGCAACTTTAGAGATACGCAGTATTTT
CASSNFRDTQYF
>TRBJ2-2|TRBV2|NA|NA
TGTGCCAGCAGTCGCTTAGCGAGGGGGAACTCGAACACCGGGGAGCTGTTTTTT
CASSRLARGNSNTGELFF
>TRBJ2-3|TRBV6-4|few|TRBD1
TGTGCCAGCAGGCGGACAGGGGGTACCACAGATACGCAGTATTTT
CASRRTGGTTDTQYF
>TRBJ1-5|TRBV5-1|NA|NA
TGCGCCAGCAGCTTGGGTCCAAGCCCTGCTTATAGCAATCAGCCCCAGCATTTT
CASSLGPSPAYSNQPQHF
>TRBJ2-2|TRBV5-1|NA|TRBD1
TGCGCCAGCAGATTTCCGGGACAGGGGGCTGCCGGGGAGCTGTTTTTT
CASRFPGQGAAGELFF
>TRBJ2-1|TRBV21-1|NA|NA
TGTGCCAGCAGCAAAGGTGGCGGGGCTAGCTGCCCCCTGGATTCCTACAATGAGCAGTTCTTC
CASSKGGGASCPLDSYNEQFF
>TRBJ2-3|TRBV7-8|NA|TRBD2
TGTGCCAGCAGCCCGCCGGGACTAGCGGGGACGAATACGCAGTATTTT
CASSPPGLAGTNTQYF
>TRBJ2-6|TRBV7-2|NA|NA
TGTGCCAGCAGCCCAGCAGGTTCTGGGGCCAACGTCCTGACTTTC
CASSPAGSGANVLTF
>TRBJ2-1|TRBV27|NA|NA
TGTGCCAGCAGTTTTCGAGAGGGTGAGCAGTTCTTC
CASSFREGEQFF
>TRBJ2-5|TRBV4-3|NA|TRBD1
TGCGCCAGCAGCTTTGGGACAGGGAGGACAGAGACCCAGTACTTC
CASSFGTGRTETQYF
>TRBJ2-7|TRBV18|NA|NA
TGTGCCAGCTCACCAAGTAGGCTTTCCCGCGGGGTCGCCTACGAGCAGTACTTC
CASSPSRLSRGVAYEQYF
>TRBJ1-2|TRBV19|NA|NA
TGTGCCAGTGCGACAGCCGATACCACAGTGGGAGGCTACACCTTC
CASATADTTVGGYTF
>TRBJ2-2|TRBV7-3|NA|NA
TGTGCCAGCAGCCCTACGGTCCACGGGGAGCTGTTTTTT
CASSPTVHGELFF
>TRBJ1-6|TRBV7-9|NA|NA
TGTGCCAGCAGCTTAGATATCTATTCACCCCTCCACTTT
CASSLDIYSPLHF
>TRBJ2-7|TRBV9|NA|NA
TGTGCCAGCAGTCCTTCGGGGAAGGGTGGCTACGAGCAGTACTTC
CASSPSGKGGYEQYF
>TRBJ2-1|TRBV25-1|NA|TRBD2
TGTGCCAGCAGCGGCGGCGGGGGGGCCCCCAATGAGCAGTTCTTC
CASSGGGGAPNEQFF
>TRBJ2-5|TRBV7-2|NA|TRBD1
TGTGCCAGCAGCCCTACGACAGGGCTGGAGACCCAGTACTTC
CASSPTTGLETQYF
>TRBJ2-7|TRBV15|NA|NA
TGTGCCACCAGCGCCTTTGATAGGCAGGGTTCCTACGAGCAGTACTTC
CATSAFDRQGSYEQYF
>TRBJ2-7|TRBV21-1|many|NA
TGTGCCAGCAGCAACCCAAGGACGGAACTAGTCTACGAGCAGTACTTC
CASSNPRTELVYEQYF
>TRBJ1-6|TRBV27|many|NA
TGTGCCAGCAGTTTGGGGCAGGGGCCTTCACCCCTCCACTTT
CASSLGQGPSPLHF
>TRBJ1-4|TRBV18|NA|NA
TGTGCCAGCTCACCACCGGGCGGGAATGAAAAACTGTTTTTT
CASSPPGGNEKLFF
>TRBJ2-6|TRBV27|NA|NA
TGTGCCAGCACCTCCTCTGGGGCCAACGTCCTGACTTTC
CASTSSGANVLTF
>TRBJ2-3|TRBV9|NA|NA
TGTGCCAGCAGCGTAACCCCCCACTCCGCAACAGATACGCAGTATTTT
CASSVTPHSATDTQYF
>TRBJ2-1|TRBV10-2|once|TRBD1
TGCGCCAGCAGTGAGTCGGGGACAGGGGCCGCGAATGAGCAGTTCTTC
CASSESGTGAANEQFF
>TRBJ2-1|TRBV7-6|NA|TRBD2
TGTGCCAGCAGCCAACGGTTAGCGGGAGTCTTCGATGAGCAGTTCTTC
CASSQRLAGVFDEQFF
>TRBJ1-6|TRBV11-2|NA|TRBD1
TGTGCCAGCAGCTCGGGGACAGGGGGGTCACCCCTCCACTTT
CASSSGTGGSPLHF
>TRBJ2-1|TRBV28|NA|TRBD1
TGTGCCAGCAGTTCTCCCGGGACAGCGACTAATGAGCAGTTCTTC
CASSSPGTATNEQFF
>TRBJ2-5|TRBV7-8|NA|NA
TGTGCCAGCAGCCCGGGAGAACAGGATATGGAGACCCAGTACTTC
CASSPGEQDMETQYF
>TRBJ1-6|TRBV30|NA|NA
TGTGCCTGGAACCAGGGATGGAGTTCACCCCTCCACTTT
CAWNQGWSSPLHF
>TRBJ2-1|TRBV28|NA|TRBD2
TGTGCCAGCTCGACTAGCGAGGATTACAATGAGCAGTTCTTC
CASSTSEDYNEQFF
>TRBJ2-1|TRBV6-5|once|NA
TGTGCCAGCAGTTTGCGGGTCCAGTCCTACAATGAGCAGTTCTTC
CASSLRVQSYNEQFF
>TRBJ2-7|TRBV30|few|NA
TGTGCCTGGAGTGTATCCCAATTCTACGAGCAGTACTTC
CAWSVSQFYEQYF
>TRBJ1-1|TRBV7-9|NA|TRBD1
TGTGCCAGCAGCGCCTTAGCTGGCACACAGGGGGTCTTT
CASSALAGTQGVF
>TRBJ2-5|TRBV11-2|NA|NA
TGTGCCAGCAGCTCCCGGGACTGGCAAGAGACCCAGTACTTC
CASSSRDWQETQYF
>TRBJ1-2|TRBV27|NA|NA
TGTGCCAGCAGTTCCCACGGCCAGGGTGGCTACACCTTC
CASSSHGQGGYTF
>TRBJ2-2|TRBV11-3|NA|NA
TGTGCCAGCAGCTTATACTCTGGACGGACTAACACCGGGGAGCTGTTTTTT
CASSLYSGRTNTGELFF
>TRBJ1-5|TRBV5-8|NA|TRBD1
TGTGCCAGCAGCAGTACAGGGGAGCGCAATCAGCCCCAGCATTTT
CASSSTGERNQPQHF